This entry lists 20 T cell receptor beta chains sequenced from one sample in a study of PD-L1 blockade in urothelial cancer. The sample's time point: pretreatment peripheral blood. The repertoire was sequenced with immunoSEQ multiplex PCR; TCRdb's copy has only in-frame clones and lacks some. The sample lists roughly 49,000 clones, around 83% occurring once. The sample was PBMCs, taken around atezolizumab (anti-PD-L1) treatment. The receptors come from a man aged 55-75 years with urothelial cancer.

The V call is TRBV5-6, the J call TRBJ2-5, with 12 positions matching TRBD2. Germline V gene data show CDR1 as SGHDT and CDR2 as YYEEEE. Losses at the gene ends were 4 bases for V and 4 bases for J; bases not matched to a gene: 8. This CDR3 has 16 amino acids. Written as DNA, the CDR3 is TGTGCCAGCAGCCTCAGACTAGCGGGAGCCCCAGAGACCCAGTACTTC. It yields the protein CASSLRLAGAPETQYF.

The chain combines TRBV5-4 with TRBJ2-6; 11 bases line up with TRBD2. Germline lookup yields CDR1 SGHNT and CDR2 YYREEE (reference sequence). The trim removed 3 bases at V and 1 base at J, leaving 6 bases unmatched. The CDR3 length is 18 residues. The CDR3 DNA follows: TGTGCCAGCAGCTCCAGTAGCGGGAGGGCTTCTGGGGCCAACGTCCTGACTTTC. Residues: CASSSSSGRASGANVLTF.

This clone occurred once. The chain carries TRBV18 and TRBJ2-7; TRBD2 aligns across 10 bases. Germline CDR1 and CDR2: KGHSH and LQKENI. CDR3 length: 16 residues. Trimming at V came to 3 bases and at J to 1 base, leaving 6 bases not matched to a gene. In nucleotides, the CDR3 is TGTGCCAGCTCACCCACCCTAGCGGGGGTATCCTACGAGCAGTACTTC. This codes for CASSPTLAGVSYEQYF.

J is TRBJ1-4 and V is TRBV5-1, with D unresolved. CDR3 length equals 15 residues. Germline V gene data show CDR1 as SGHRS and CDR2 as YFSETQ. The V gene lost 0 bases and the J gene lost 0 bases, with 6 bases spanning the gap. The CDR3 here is CASSLVAATNEKLFF. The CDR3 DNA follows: TGCGCCAGCAGCTTGGTGGCAGCAACTAATGAAAAACTGTTTTTT.

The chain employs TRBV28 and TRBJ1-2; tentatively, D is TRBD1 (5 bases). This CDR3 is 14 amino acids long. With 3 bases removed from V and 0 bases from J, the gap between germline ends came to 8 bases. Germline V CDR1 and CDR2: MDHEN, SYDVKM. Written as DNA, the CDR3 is TGTGCCAGCAGTTTGGGGGGTTCTAACTATGGCTACACCTTC. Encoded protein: CASSLGGSNYGYTF.

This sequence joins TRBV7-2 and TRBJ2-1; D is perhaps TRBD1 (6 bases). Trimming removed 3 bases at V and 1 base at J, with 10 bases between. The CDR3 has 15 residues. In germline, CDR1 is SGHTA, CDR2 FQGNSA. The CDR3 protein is CASSFRDKSYNEQFF. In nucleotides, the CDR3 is TGTGCCAGCAGCTTCCGGGACAAATCCTACAATGAGCAGTTCTTC.

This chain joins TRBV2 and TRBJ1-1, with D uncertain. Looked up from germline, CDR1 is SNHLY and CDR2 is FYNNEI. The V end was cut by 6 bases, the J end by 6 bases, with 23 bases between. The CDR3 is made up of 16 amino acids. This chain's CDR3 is CASRVEGKTLDAEAFF. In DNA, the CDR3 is TGTGCCAGCAGGGTGGAGGGCAAAACCTTAGATGCTGAAGCTTTCTTT.

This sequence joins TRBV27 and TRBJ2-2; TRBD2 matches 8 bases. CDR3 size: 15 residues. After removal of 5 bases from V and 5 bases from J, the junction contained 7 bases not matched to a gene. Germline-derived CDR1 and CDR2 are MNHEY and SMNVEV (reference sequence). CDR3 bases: TGTGCCAGCAGTGTTAAGGCTAGCGGGACCGGGGAGCTGTTTTTT. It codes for CASSVKASGTGELFF.

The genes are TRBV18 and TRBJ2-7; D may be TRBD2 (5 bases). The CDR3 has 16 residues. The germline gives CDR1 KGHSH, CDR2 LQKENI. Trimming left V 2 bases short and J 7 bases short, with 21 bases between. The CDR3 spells CASSPFHGDSAPEQYF. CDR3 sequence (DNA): TGTGCCAGCTCACCATTTCACGGGGATTCGGCCCCAGAGCAGTACTTC. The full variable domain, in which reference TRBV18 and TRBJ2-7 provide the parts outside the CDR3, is NAGVMQNPRHLVRRRGQEARLRCSPMKGHSHVYWYRQLPEEGLKFMVYLQKENIIDESGMPKERFSAEFPKEGPSILRIQQVVRGDSAAYFCASSPFHGDSAPEQYFGPGTRLTVT.

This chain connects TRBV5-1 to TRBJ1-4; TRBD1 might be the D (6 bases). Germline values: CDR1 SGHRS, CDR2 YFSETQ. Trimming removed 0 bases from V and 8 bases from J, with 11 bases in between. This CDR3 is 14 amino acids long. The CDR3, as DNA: TGCGCCAGCAGCTTGGGGGGGCTTGGGGAAAAACTGTTTTTT. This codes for CASSLGGLGEKLFF.

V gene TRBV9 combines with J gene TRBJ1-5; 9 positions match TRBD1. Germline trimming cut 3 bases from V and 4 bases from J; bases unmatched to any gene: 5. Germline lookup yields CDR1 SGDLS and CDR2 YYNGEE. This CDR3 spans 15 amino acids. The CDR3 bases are TGTGCCAGCAGCGCGACAGGGGGGCTTAATCAGCCCCAGCATTTT. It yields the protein CASSATGGLNQPQHF.

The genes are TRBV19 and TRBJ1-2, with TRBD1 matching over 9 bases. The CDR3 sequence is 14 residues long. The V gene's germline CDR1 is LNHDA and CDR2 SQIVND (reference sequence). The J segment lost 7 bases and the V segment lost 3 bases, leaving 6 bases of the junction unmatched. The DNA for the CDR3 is TGTGCCAGTAGTATCCCAGGGACAGGGATTGGCTACACCTTC. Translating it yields CASSIPGTGIGYTF.

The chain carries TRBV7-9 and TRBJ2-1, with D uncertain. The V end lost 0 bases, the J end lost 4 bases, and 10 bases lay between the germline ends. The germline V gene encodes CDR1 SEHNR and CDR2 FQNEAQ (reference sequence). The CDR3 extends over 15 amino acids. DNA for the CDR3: TGTGCCAGCAGCTTAGCCCCCTCTACGTACAATGAGCAGTTCTTC. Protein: CASSLAPSTYNEQFF.

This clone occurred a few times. CDR3 residues: CASSPRASGDTGELFF. In DNA form, the CDR3 reads TGTGCCAGCTCACCACGGGCTAGCGGCGACACCGGGGAGCTGTTTTTT. The V and J genes are TRBV18 and TRBJ2-2; 7 bases are shared with TRBD2. The V and J ends lost 1 base and 3 bases, in that order; junction bases with no gene match: 5. The germline V gene encodes CDR1 KGHSH and CDR2 LQKENI. There are 16 residues in the CDR3. The variable domain in full, with the rest retrieved from reference TRBV18 and TRBJ2-2, is NAGVMQNPRHLVRRRGQEARLRCSPMKGHSHVYWYRQLPEEGLKFMVYLQKENIIDESGMPKERFSAEFPKEGPSILRIQQVVRGDSAAYFCASSPRASGDTGELFFGEGSRLTVL.

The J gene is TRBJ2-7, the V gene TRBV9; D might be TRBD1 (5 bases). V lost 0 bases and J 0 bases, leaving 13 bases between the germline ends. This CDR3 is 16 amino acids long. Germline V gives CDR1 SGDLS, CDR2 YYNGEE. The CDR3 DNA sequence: TGTGCCAGCAGCGTAGAGGGGCAGGCCGGCTCCTACGAGCAGTACTTC. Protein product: CASSVEGQAGSYEQYF.

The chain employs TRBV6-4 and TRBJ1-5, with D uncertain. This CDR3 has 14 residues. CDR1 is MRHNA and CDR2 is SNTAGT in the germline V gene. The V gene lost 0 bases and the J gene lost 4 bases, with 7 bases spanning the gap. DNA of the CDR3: TGTGCCAGCAGTGACTCGAAACAGAATCAGCCCCAGCATTTT. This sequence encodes CASSDSKQNQPQHF.

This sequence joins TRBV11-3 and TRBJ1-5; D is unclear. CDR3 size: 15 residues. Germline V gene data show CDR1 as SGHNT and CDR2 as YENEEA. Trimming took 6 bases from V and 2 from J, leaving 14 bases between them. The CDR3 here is CASSLGGVGNQPQHF. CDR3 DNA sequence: TGTGCCAGCAGTCTTGGCGGGGTGGGCAATCAGCCCCAGCATTTT. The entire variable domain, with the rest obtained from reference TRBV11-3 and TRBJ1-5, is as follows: EAGVVQSPRYKIIEKKQPVAFWCNPISGHNTLYWYLQNLGQGPELLIRYENEEAVDDSQLPKDRFSAERLKGVDSTLKIQPAELGDSAVYLCASSLGGVGNQPQHFGDGTRLSIL.

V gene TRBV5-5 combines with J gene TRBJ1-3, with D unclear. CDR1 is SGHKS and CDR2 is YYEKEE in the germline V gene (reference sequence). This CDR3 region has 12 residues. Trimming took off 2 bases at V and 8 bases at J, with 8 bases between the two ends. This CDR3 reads CASSLRVDTIYF. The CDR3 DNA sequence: TGTGCCAGCAGCTTAAGAGTGGACACCATATATTTT.

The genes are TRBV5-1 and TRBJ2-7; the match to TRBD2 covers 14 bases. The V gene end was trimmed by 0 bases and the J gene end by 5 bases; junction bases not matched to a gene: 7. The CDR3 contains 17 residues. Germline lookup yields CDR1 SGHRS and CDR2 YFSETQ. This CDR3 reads CASSLGLAGGPGDEQYF. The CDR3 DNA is TGCGCCAGCAGCTTGGGACTAGCGGGAGGGCCTGGGGACGAGCAGTACTTC.

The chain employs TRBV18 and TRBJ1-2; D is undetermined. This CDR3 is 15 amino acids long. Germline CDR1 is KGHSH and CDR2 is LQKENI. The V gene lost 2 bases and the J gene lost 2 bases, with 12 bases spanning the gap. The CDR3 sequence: CASSPLEQANYGYTF. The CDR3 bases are TGTGCCAGCTCACCATTAGAGCAGGCCAACTATGGCTACACCTTC.